Presented here are 18 T cell receptor beta chains from one specimen sequenced in a study of molecular identifiers for immune sequencing clone quantification. Each CDR3 protein gets one entry after TCRdb re-called the PCR reads with MiXCR. The repertoire holds approximately 550,000 distinct CDR3 sequences, with 20% to 25% as singletons. Material for sequencing was naive CD8+ T cells from blood, with Jurkat cell RNA spiked in. The subset here: FACS-sorted CD8+CD4-CCR7+CD45RA+ naive T cells. These receptors all come from a human donor in good health. Some libraries in this study had Jurkat cell RNA spiked in.

This clonotype has more than one count but fewer than ten. For the CDR3, the DNA is TGTGCCAGCAGTGTCCGGGAGGTGTACAATGAGCAGTTCTTC. Its translation is CASSVREVYNEQFF. The rearrangement joins TRBV25-1 to TRBJ2-1; 7 bases agree with TRBD2. Germline V lookup: CDR1 MGHDK, CDR2 SYGVNS. J lost 4 bases, V lost 4 bases, and 4 bases had no gene match. The CDR3 has 14 residues.

Concerning this clonotype itself: One junction end does not reproduce the germline sequence, and a read error may be involved. The chain uses TRBV3-1 and TRBJ2-5, with D hard to call. From germline, CDR1 is LGHDT and CDR2 YNNKEL (reference sequence). The CDR3 covers 14 residues. The CDR3 loop is CAGSLVNSQETQYF. CDR3 in DNA: TGTGCCGGCAGCCTAGTTAACAGCCAAGAGACCCAGTACTTC.

This clonotype appeared a few times. The CDR3 nucleotides read TGTGCCAGCAGTGAATCTATGGTTAGTCAGCCCCAGCATTTT. Its translation: CASSESMVSQPQHF. V gene TRBV25-1 combines with J gene TRBJ1-5; no clear D. This CDR3 contains 14 residues. Germline V gene sequence: CDR1 MGHDK, CDR2 SYGVNS. Trimming pared 1 base from V and 6 bases from J, leaving 10 bases between.

Note on this clonotype: No conserved phenylalanine or tryptophan is present at the end of the CDR3, so a read error is the likely explanation. The chain joins TRBV14 to TRBJ2-1, with 11 bases lining up with TRBD2. Trimming cost V 5 bases and J 0 bases; bases outside gene matches: 6. The CDR3 has 17 residues. Germline CDR1 SGHDN, CDR2 FVKESK. CDR3 residues: CASSFLAGGTSYNEQFS. The CDR3 region has the DNA TGTGCCAGCAGCTTTTTAGCGGGGGGGACCTCCTACAATGAGCAGTTCTCC.

This clonotype was recorded a few times. The chain uses TRBV7-9 and TRBJ2-1, with 12 bases lining up with TRBD2. The germline V gene has CDR1 SEHNR and CDR2 FQNEAQ (reference sequence). Trimming cost V 0 bases and J 7 bases; bases outside gene matches: 10. The CDR3 has 18 residues. In nucleotides, the CDR3 is TGTGCCAGCAGCTTAGCATTGGCTAGCGGGGGGGTGTCGAATGAGCAGTTCTTC. Translation gives CASSLALASGGVSNEQFF.

This clonotype was seen at least ten times. The chain has TRBV4-3 and TRBJ2-7, with D possibly called TRBD1 or TRBD2 (5 bases each). The V and J ends lost 4 bases and 1 base respectively, with 14 bases between them. Germline values: CDR1 LGHNA, CDR2 YSLEER. The CDR3 is made up of 15 amino acids. The CDR3 sequence is CASSPGTWRSYEQYF. The CDR3 nucleotides read TGCGCCAGCAGCCCCGGGACCTGGAGGTCCTACGAGCAGTACTTC.

The genes are TRBV6-1 and TRBJ1-1, with D uncertain. The V end lost 8 bases, the J end lost 11 bases, and 12 bases lay between the germline ends. The germline V gene has CDR1 MNHNS and CDR2 SASEGT. This CDR3 is 10 amino acids long. The CDR3 loop is CASGYGEAFF. CDR3 nucleotide sequence: TGTGCCAGCGGTTATGGTGAGGCTTTCTTT.

This clonotype was seen ten or more times. The V call is TRBV9, the J call TRBJ2-2; tentatively, D is TRBD2 (6 bases). This CDR3 spans 16 amino acids. Germline lookup yields CDR1 SGDLS and CDR2 YYNGEE. V was cut by 2 bases and J by 4 bases, with 15 bases left in between. Here the CDR3 DNA reads TGTGCCAGCAGCGTTAGTCGGGAGTTAGGCACCGGGGAGCTGTTTTTT. Its protein product is CASSVSRELGTGELFF.

Details on this clonotype: The junction departs from germline at one end; a sequencing error may be responsible. The chain employs TRBV7-6 and TRBJ2-3; possible D gene TRBD1, 5 bases. In germline, CDR1 is SGHVS, CDR2 FNYEAQ. The CDR3 contains 12 residues. This CDR3 is CASSWTTVTQYF. The CDR3 region has the DNA TGTGCCAGCAGCTGGACAACAGTTACGCAGTATTTT.

The chain has TRBV20-1 and TRBJ2-3; 13 bases are shared with TRBD2. Germline V gene sequence: CDR1 DFQATT, CDR2 SNEGSKA (reference sequence). This CDR3 is built from 15 residues. The CDR3 nucleotides read TGCAGCCTCCCGGTGCGACTAGCGGGGGGTGATACGCAGTATTTT. Translating gives CSLPVRLAGGDTQYF.

This clonotype was seen more than once but under ten times. The chain joins TRBV5-6 to TRBJ2-5; D possibly uses TRBD1 or TRBD2 (5 bases each). Germline assignment: CDR1 SGHDT and CDR2 YYEEEE. The CDR3 covers 17 residues. With 0 bases removed from V and 0 bases from J, the gap between germline ends came to 15 bases. CDR3 bases: TGTGCCAGCAGCTTGGATCTCGGGGCCCCCTACCAAGAGACCCAGTACTTC. It yields the protein CASSLDLGAPYQETQYF.

Comments on this clonotype: This could be a read error, since a much larger clone is one nucleotide away. This sequence joins TRBV27 and TRBJ1-1, with D perhaps matching TRBD1 (6 bases). Germline V gives CDR1 MNHEY, CDR2 SMNVEV (reference sequence). CDR3 size: 13 residues. The V and J ends lost 8 bases and 5 bases respectively, with 15 bases between them. The CDR3 is CASCVTGSTEAFF. The CDR3 DNA follows: TGTGCCAGCTGTGTTACAGGGAGTACTGAAGCTTTCTTT.

This clonotype has at least ten counts. The chain is built from TRBV24-1 and TRBJ1-5; D not resolved. CDR3 length: 22 amino acids. CDR1 is KGHDR, CDR2 SFDVKD, per germline. V was trimmed by 7 bases and J by 0 bases, leaving 33 bases between them. The CDR3 region is CATSTREHRGDPTPYSNQPQHF. CDR3 bases: TGTGCCACCAGCACTAGAGAGCACCGAGGAGACCCAACCCCGTATAGCAATCAGCCCCAGCATTTT.

This clonotype occurred a few times. The chain employs TRBV4-1 and TRBJ2-5; D is unresolved. Germline V gene lookup returns CDR1 MGHRA and CDR2 YSYEKL. The CDR3 extends over 13 amino acids. V lost 4 bases and J lost 4, with 10 bases in between. CDR3 residues: CASSPVAGETQYF. The CDR3 DNA reads as TGCGCCAGCAGCCCCGTGGCAGGAGAGACCCAGTACTTC.

This clonotype occurred a few times. The CDR3 DNA is TGTGCCAGTAGTATAGGTGGAGGGAGCAATCAGCCCCAGCATTTT. Protein: CASSIGGGSNQPQHF. This chain links TRBV19 with TRBJ1-5; D remains ambiguous. This CDR3 is built from 15 residues. Deletions cut 1 base from V and 1 base from J, with 8 bases between. CDR1 LNHDA and CDR2 SQIVND come from the germline V gene (reference sequence).

This clonotype has at least ten counts. The genes are TRBV12-3 or TRBV12-4 and TRBJ1-1, with 8 positions matching TRBD1. The CDR3 extends over 15 amino acids. V dropped 2 bases and J dropped 0; count of bases not matched to a gene: 2. The CDR3 sequence is CASSLTGGLNTEAFF. The CDR3 region has the DNA TGTGCCAGCAGTTTAACAGGGGGGCTGAACACTGAAGCTTTCTTT.

This clonotype was recorded many times. The chain is built from TRBV6-2 or TRBV6-3 and TRBJ2-5; weak D call: TRBD1 (6 bases). This CDR3 is 15 amino acids long. Per the germline V gene, CDR1 is MNHEY and CDR2 is SVGEGT. V was pared by 5 bases and J by 2 bases, with 15 bases between. The CDR3 loop reads CASSLYPGHQETQYF. The CDR3 DNA is TGTGCCAGCAGTCTCTATCCGGGACATCAAGAGACCCAGTACTTC.

The J gene is TRBJ2-4, the V gene TRBV27, with D possibly being TRBD2 (6 bases). Trimming left V 3 bases short and J 6 bases short, with 12 bases between. CDR3 size: 14 residues. Per the germline V gene, CDR1 is MNHEY and CDR2 is SMNVEV (reference sequence). The CDR3 here is CASSLGGAINIQYF. The CDR3 bases are TGTGCCAGCAGTTTGGGGGGAGCGATAAACATTCAGTACTTC.